This T cell receptor beta chain stems from a study of T cells in Graves' hyperthyroidism and ophthalmopathy. RNA transcripts gave rise to amplified TCR beta CDR3 regions. RT-PCR in the first round (using the HTBI primer set) targeted the TCR CDR3. A single record per CDR3 protein comes from TCRdb applying MiXCR to the multiplex PCR reads. The data hold 700,000 or so distinct CDR3 sequences, with approximately 14% observed a single time. In this sample, this clonotype turned up many times. The CDR3 contains 14 residues. The V gene's germline CDR1 is GTSNPN and CDR2 SVGIG (reference sequence). V gave up 0 bases and J gave up 8 bases, with 14 bases separating them.

This TCR was sampled from a woman aged 50 to 60 with Graves' ophthalmopathy. This chain uses TRBV30 with TRBJ2-1; a weak D match, TRBD2 (6 bases). Sequenced: blood. The CDR3 bases are TGTGCCTGGAGTGTAAGGTGGGAGGTGGATGAGCAGTTCTTC. It encodes CAWSVRWEVDEQFF.